Listed here are 25 T cell receptor beta chains from one sample, sequenced in a study of response to subunit inactivated influenza vaccine. In TCRdb, the RT-PCR reads were re-called with MiXCR into one record per CDR3 protein. The table has 500,000 to 600,000 distinct CDR3 sequences, 15% to 20% seen once. Sequencing used CD4+ T cells sorted from PBMCs, obtained 23 to 25 months after vaccination. These receptors originate from a man aged 50 to 69 who received an inactivated influenza vaccine.

This clonotype was recorded a few times. This chain connects TRBV27 to TRBJ1-5, with D possibly being TRBD1 (5 bases). The CDR3 loop spans 15 amino acids. V was clipped by 2 bases and J by 4 bases, with 12 bases between them. Germline V gene lookup returns CDR1 MNHEY and CDR2 SMNVEV (reference sequence). The CDR3 DNA sequence: TGTGCCAGCAGTTTAACTCGGGGGGGAAATCAGCCCCAGCATTTT. Encoded protein: CASSLTRGGNQPQHF.

This chain connects TRBV2 to TRBJ2-7; 9 bases are shared with TRBD1. J gave up 4 bases and V 2 bases, and 3 bases lay outside the gene matches. CDR3 length: 14 residues. Per germline, CDR1 SNHLY and CDR2 FYNNEI. Here the CDR3 reads CASSERGQGYEQYF. In DNA form, the CDR3 reads TGTGCCAGCAGTGAAAGGGGACAGGGTTACGAGCAGTACTTC.

This clonotype was detected many times. V usage is TRBV18 and J usage is TRBJ2-7; maybe TRBD1 (5 bases). This CDR3 has 14 residues. V was cut by 2 bases and J by 6 bases, with 14 bases left in between. Germline V CDR1 and CDR2: KGHSH, LQKENI. CDR3 sequence: CASSPGSGQSEQYF. The CDR3 nucleotides are TGTGCCAGCTCACCAGGGTCAGGGCAGAGCGAGCAGTACTTC.

This clonotype was observed a few times. The chain joins TRBV20-1 to TRBJ1-5; tentative D call: TRBD1 (6 bases). Trimming removed 5 bases at V and 0 bases at J, with 14 bases between. The CDR3 covers 15 residues. Germline loops: CDR1 DFQATT, CDR2 SNEGSKA (reference sequence). CDR3 nucleotide sequence: TGCAGTGCTGGTCCGTCAGGGGATAGCAATCAGCCCCAGCATTTT. Amino acid sequence: CSAGPSGDSNQPQHF.

The chain has TRBV18 and TRBJ1-2, with unresolved D. This CDR3 spans 12 amino acids. V gave up 2 bases and J gave up 10 bases, with 11 bases separating them. The germline V gene has CDR1 KGHSH and CDR2 LQKENI. CDR3 sequence: CASSPDQRTYTF. CDR3 DNA: TGTGCCAGCTCACCAGATCAGAGGACCTACACCTTC.

This clonotype occurred many times. The rearrangement uses TRBV20-1 and TRBJ2-1; possible D gene TRBD2, 6 bases. From germline, CDR1 is DFQATT and CDR2 SNEGSKA (reference sequence). The length of the CDR3 is 12 residues. Trimming took 5 bases from V and 9 from J, leaving 14 bases between them. In DNA form, the CDR3 reads TGCAGTGCTGCAATCGGCGGGATTGAGCAGTTCTTC. Translating it yields CSAAIGGIEQFF.

In this sample, this clonotype turned up a few times. The chain links TRBV4-2 to TRBJ1-2; TRBD1 might be the D (6 bases). The germline V gene encodes CDR1 LGHNA and CDR2 YNFKEQ. V shed 0 bases and J shed 4 bases, with 15 bases lying between them. There are 16 residues in the CDR3. CDR3 sequence: CASSQDAGAAIYGYTF. The CDR3 DNA reads as TGTGCCAGCAGCCAAGATGCAGGGGCGGCGATCTATGGCTACACCTTC.

This clonotype has a handful of counts. V and J are TRBV25-1 and TRBJ2-7, with 10 bases matching TRBD1. V trimming: 5 bases; J trimming: 3 bases; junction bases outside the gene matches: 13. The CDR3 sequence is 17 residues long. The germline gives CDR1 MGHDK, CDR2 SYGVNS. The CDR3 sequence is CASSRGVPGQGLYEQYF. Written as DNA, the CDR3 is TGTGCCAGCAGTAGAGGGGTACCGGGACAGGGGCTCTACGAGCAGTACTTC.

V gene TRBV4-3 combines with J gene TRBJ2-3; D gene ambiguous. V dropped 1 base and J dropped 5 bases, with 10 bases sitting between them. The V gene's germline CDR1 is LGHNA and CDR2 YSLEER. The CDR3 extends over 14 amino acids. The CDR3 coding sequence is TGCGCCAGCAGCCAAGCGTGGGCGGTAGATACGCAGTATTTT. Its translation: CASSQAWAVDTQYF.

V and J are TRBV6-5 and TRBJ1-1; the D is unclear. Trimming took off 0 bases at V and 0 bases at J, with 11 bases between the two ends. CDR1 and CDR2 (germline): MNHEY, SVGAGI. The CDR3 loop spans 16 amino acids. CDR3 in amino acids: CASSYSPTGLNTEAFF. In nucleotides, the CDR3 is TGTGCCAGCAGTTACTCCCCGACCGGGTTGAACACTGAAGCTTTCTTT.

The rearrangement links TRBV7-2 to TRBJ2-3; 7 nucleotides match TRBD1. The CDR3 length is 14 residues. V lost 5 bases, J lost 4 bases, and 6 bases stayed unmatched. Germline V gene lookup returns CDR1 SGHTA and CDR2 FQGNSA. CDR3 nucleotides: TGTGCCAGCAGCCCCGGCGACAGGGCAGATACGCAGTATTTT. This sequence encodes CASSPGDRADTQYF. Supplemented by reference TRBV7-2 and TRBJ2-3, the full variable domain reads GAGVSQSPSNKVTEKGKDVELRCDPISGHTALYWYRQSLGQGLEFLIYFQGNSAPDKSGLPSDRFSAERTGGSVSTLTIQRTQQEDSAVYLCASSPGDRADTQYFGPGTRLTVL.

The chain uses TRBV20-1 and TRBJ1-5; possibly TRBD1 for D (5 bases). V lost 3 bases to trimming and J lost 1 base, with 10 bases between them. Germline loops: CDR1 DFQATT, CDR2 SNEGSKA (reference sequence). CDR3 length equals 14 residues. The CDR3 sequence: CSASLQGSNQPQHF. CDR3 bases: TGCAGTGCTAGTCTCCAGGGCAGCAATCAGCCCCAGCATTTT.

This clonotype showed up just a few times. This sequence joins TRBV29-1 and TRBJ1-2; D is undetermined. This CDR3 contains 13 residues. The V end was cut by 4 bases, the J end by 1 base, with 10 bases between. Germline V lookup: CDR1 SQVTM, CDR2 ANQGSEA. The CDR3 protein is CSVGGSDNYGYTF. The CDR3 nucleotides read TGCAGCGTTGGTGGAAGCGATAACTATGGCTACACCTTC.

The V and J genes are TRBV18 and TRBJ2-1; the match to TRBD2 covers 9 bases. CDR1 and CDR2 from the germline V gene are KGHSH and LQKENI. Trimming took 6 bases from V and 3 from J; bases not matched to a gene: 6. The CDR3 has 15 residues. In DNA form, the CDR3 reads TGTGCCAGCTCGGAGGGACTAGCAAGCTACAATGAGCAGTTCTTC. This translates into CASSEGLASYNEQFF. Full variable domain (outside the CDR3, taken from reference TRBV18 and TRBJ2-1): NAGVMQNPRHLVRRRGQEARLRCSPMKGHSHVYWYRQLPEEGLKFMVYLQKENIIDESGMPKERFSAEFPKEGPSILRIQQVVRGDSAAYFCASSEGLASYNEQFFGPGTRLTVL.

This clonotype was detected only a few times. V usage is TRBV29-1 and J usage is TRBJ2-1, with D tentatively TRBD1 (5 bases). CDR1 is SQVTM and CDR2 is ANQGSEA in the germline V gene. V was pared by 3 bases and J by 2 bases, with 17 bases between. This CDR3 is 16 amino acids long. For the CDR3, the DNA is TGCAGCGTTGATCCTTCAAGTGGGGCCGCCTACAATGAGCAGTTCTTC. Its translation is CSVDPSSGAAYNEQFF.

The rearrangement uses TRBV20-1 and TRBJ1-1; 8 positions agree with TRBD1. Germline trimming cut 1 base from V and 2 bases from J; bases unmatched to any gene: 9. The V gene's germline CDR1 is DFQATT and CDR2 SNEGSKA (reference sequence). The CDR3 is 16 amino acids. CDR3 protein: CSARGFDRGSNTEAFF. The CDR3 DNA reads TGCAGTGCTAGAGGATTCGACAGGGGTTCTAACACTGAAGCTTTCTTT.

The rearrangement uses TRBV10-3 and TRBJ1-1, with D perhaps matching TRBD1 (6 bases). V was cut by 10 bases and J by 4 bases, with 19 bases left in between. From germline, CDR1 is ENHRY and CDR2 SYGVKD. The CDR3 runs to 14 residues. Here the CDR3 reads CASRGESEGTEAFF. CDR3 DNA sequence: TGTGCCAGTAGGGGGGAGTCGGAGGGCACTGAAGCTTTCTTT.

The chain carries TRBV7-9 and TRBJ2-2; D is perhaps TRBD2 (6 bases). This CDR3 region has 15 residues. V gave up 4 bases and J gave up 4 bases, with 13 bases separating them. Germline V gene data show CDR1 as SEHNR and CDR2 as FQNEAQ (reference sequence). CDR3: CASSSWGRSTGELFF. The CDR3 DNA is TGTGCCAGCAGCTCCTGGGGGAGGAGCACCGGGGAGCTGTTTTTT.

As DNA, the CDR3 is TGTGCCAGCAGTTCTCGTGGGGTGGAGCAGTACTTC. Amino acid sequence: CASSSRGVEQYF. The rearrangement links TRBV27 to TRBJ2-7, with D hard to call. The CDR3 is made up of 12 amino acids. The germline gives CDR1 MNHEY, CDR2 SMNVEV (reference sequence). Trimming removed 4 bases at V and 7 bases at J, with 11 bases between.

The chain carries TRBV3-1 and TRBJ2-3; D is undetermined. V lost 0 bases and J lost 1, with 8 bases in between. The CDR3 sequence is 15 residues long. Germline CDR1 is LGHDT and CDR2 is YNNKEL (reference sequence). CDR3 sequence (DNA): TGTGCCAGCAGCCAAGATTTGACCTGCACAGATACGCAGTATTTT. It encodes CASSQDLTCTDTQYF.

The chain joins TRBV5-1 to TRBJ2-7; perhaps TRBD2 as D (5 bases). The CDR3 is made up of 14 amino acids. Germline lookup yields CDR1 SGHRS and CDR2 YFSETQ. V lost 3 bases, J lost 0 bases, and 10 bases lay in between. The CDR3 bases are TGCGCCAGCAGCTCTCGGGGAAGCTCCTACGAGCAGTACTTC. As protein: CASSSRGSSYEQYF.

The chain joins TRBV6-2 or TRBV6-3 to TRBJ2-1, with TRBD2 as a possible D gene (6 bases). The germline gives CDR1 MNHEY, CDR2 SVGEGT. Trimming cost V 6 bases and J 4 bases, with 16 bases left between them. The CDR3 consists of 15 residues. In DNA form, the CDR3 reads TGTGCCAGCAGGGGTTGGGCGGGGCTGTACAATGAGCAGTTCTTC. Its translation is CASRGWAGLYNEQFF.

The chain couples TRBV28 to TRBJ2-1, with TRBD1 as a possible D gene (5 bases). The V end was cut by 7 bases, the J end by 7 bases, with 20 bases between. CDR1 is MDHEN and CDR2 is SYDVKM in the germline V gene. The CDR3 totals 15 residues. CDR3 DNA sequence: TGTGCCAGCAAGGGCCTGGGCAGGGCGTTAAATGAGCAGTTCTTC. As protein: CASKGLGRALNEQFF.

In this sample, this clonotype turned up a few times. The gene calls are TRBV5-1 and TRBJ2-1; 8 bases match TRBD2. V shed 1 base, J shed 7 bases, and the junction held 13 bases outside the gene matches. This CDR3 is built from 17 residues. The germline V gene encodes CDR1 SGHRS and CDR2 YFSETQ. The DNA of the CDR3 is TGCGCCAGCAGCTTGCCCCGAGGCGCGGGAGGCCCAAATGAGCAGTTCTTC. As protein: CASSLPRGAGGPNEQFF.

This clonotype has just a few counts. The chain combines TRBV7-2 with TRBJ2-2; no clear D gene. The length of the CDR3 is 14 residues. Germline V CDR1 and CDR2: SGHTA, FQGNSA. Trimming pared 5 bases from V and 11 bases from J, leaving 18 bases between. Here the CDR3 reads CASSLKRTVGELFF. CDR3 in DNA: TGTGCCAGCAGCCTTAAGAGGACGGTCGGTGAGCTGTTTTTT.